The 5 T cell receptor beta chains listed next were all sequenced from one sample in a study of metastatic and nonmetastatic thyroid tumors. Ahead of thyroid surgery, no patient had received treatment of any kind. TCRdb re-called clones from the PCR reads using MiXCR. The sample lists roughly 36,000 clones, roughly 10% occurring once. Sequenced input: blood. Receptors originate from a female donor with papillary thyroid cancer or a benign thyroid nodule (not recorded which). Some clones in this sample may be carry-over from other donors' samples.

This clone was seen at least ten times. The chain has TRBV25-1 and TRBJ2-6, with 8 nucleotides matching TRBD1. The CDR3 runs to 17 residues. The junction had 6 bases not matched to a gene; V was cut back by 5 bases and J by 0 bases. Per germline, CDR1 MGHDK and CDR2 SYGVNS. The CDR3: CASSQDRVNSGANVLTF. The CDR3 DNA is TGTGCCAGCAGTCAGGACAGGGTAAACTCTGGGGCCAACGTCCTGACTTTC.

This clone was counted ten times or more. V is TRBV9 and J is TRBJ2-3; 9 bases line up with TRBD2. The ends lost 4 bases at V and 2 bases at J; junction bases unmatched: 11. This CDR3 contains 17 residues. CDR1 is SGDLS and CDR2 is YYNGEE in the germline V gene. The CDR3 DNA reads TGTGCCAGCAGCACGACGACGACTAGCGGATACACAGATACGCAGTATTTT. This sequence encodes CASSTTTTSGYTDTQYF.

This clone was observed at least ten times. DNA for the CDR3: TGTGCCAGCAGCGTCGGACAGGGGGAGACCCAGTACTTC. It is translated as CASSVGQGETQYF. This rearrangement joins TRBV9 to TRBJ2-5, with 9 bases aligning to TRBD1. CDR3 length equals 13 residues. Germline-derived CDR1 and CDR2 are SGDLS and YYNGEE. J was trimmed by 5 bases and V by 2 bases; bases with no gene match: 1.

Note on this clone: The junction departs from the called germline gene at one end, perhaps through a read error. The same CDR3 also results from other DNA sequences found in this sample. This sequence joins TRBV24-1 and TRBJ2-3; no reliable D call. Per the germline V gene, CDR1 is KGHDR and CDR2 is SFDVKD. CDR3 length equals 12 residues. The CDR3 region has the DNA TGTGCCACATCCGGGCCCACAGACACGCAGTATTTT. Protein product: CATSGPTDTQYF.

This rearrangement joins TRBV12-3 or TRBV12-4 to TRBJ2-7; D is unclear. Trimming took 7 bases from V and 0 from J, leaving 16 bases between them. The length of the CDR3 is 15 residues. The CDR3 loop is CASTREVGGSYEQYF. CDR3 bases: TGTGCCAGCACCAGAGAGGTCGGTGGCTCCTACGAGCAGTACTTC.